The TCR beta chain described here comes from a study of cytomegalovirus exposure and HLA in healthy donors. Clones were sequenced by immunoSEQ multiplex PCR, and TCRdb holds only the in-frame ones, with some missing. Of roughly 68,000 clones in the sample, roughly 97% were seen once. This CDR3 has 12 amino acids. Germline V CDR1 and CDR2: MNHEY, SMNVEV (reference sequence). V dropped 2 bases and J dropped 4 bases, with 5 bases sitting between them. Only one count was recorded for this clone. The source material was PBMCs. The receptor's source is a man between 18 and 35 years old in good health and CMV-seronegative. J is TRBJ2-5 and V is TRBV27; possible D gene TRBD1, 5 bases. CDR3 in DNA: TGTGCCAGCAGTTTAGACAGAGAGACCCAGTACTTC. Its translation is CASSLDRETQYF.